These 10 T cell receptor beta chains share one sample of origin, sequenced in a study of blood T cell repertoires in COVID-19. TCRdb's copy holds only in-frame clones and misses some; the assay was immunoSEQ multiplex PCR. Counted here are about 200,000 clones, around nine tenths occurring once; the ten biggest clones make up roughly 3%. The material sequenced was peripheral blood. Every receptor here comes from a man in his 60s with acute or convalescent COVID-19.

J is TRBJ1-4 and V is TRBV6-1; TRBD1 agrees at 11 bases. This CDR3 has 17 amino acids. CDR1 is MNHNS and CDR2 is SASEGT in the germline V gene. The J segment lost 8 bases and the V segment lost 4 bases, leaving 12 bases of the junction unmatched. As DNA, the CDR3 is TGTGCCAGCAGTGGGGCTGACGGACAGGGGGCAAGGGAAAAACTGTTTTTT. As protein: CASSGADGQGAREKLFF.

The chain recombines TRBV1 with TRBJ1-5. TRBV1 is labeled a pseudogene. The CDR3 consists of 14 residues. The CDR3 here is CTSSPEKSNQPQHF. The CDR3 DNA is TGCACCAGCAGCCCGGAGAAAAGCAATCAGCCCCAGCATTTT.

The genes are TRBV27 and TRBJ1-1, with 10 positions matching TRBD1. Looked up from germline, CDR1 is MNHEY and CDR2 is SMNVEV (reference sequence). V trimming: 5 bases; J trimming: 1 base; junction bases outside the gene matches: 1. This CDR3 region has 14 residues. The CDR3 DNA reads as TGTGCCAGCAGTCGACAGGGGGCGAACACTGAAGCTTTCTTT. It codes for CASSRQGANTEAFF.

The chain uses TRBV12-3 or TRBV12-4 and TRBJ2-4; 7 bases agree with TRBD1. This CDR3 spans 13 amino acids. Trimming took 7 bases from V and 9 from J; bases not matched to a gene: 9. CDR3 nucleotide sequence: TGTGCCAGCAAATCGACAGGGAAGGGCATTCAGTACTTC. Translating gives CASKSTGKGIQYF.

The chain combines TRBV4-3 with TRBJ2-7; tentatively, D is TRBD2 (5 bases). This CDR3 has 15 residues. The germline CDR1 and CDR2 sequences are LGHNA and YSLEER. The V end lost 0 bases, the J end lost 6 bases, and 15 bases lay between the germline ends. CDR3 protein: CASSQEPRVAGEQYF. In nucleotides, the CDR3 is TGCGCCAGCAGCCAAGAACCCCGGGTCGCGGGCGAGCAGTACTTC.

V usage is TRBV5-1 and J usage is TRBJ2-5, with 8 bases aligning to TRBD2. The germline gives CDR1 SGHRS, CDR2 YFSETQ. Trimming cost V 0 bases and J 5 bases; bases outside gene matches: 6. CDR3 length: 15 residues. This CDR3 reads CASSLAAGGGETQYF. The CDR3 coding sequence is TGCGCCAGCAGCTTGGCGGCGGGGGGCGGGGAGACCCAGTACTTC.

This chain uses TRBV10-3 with TRBJ2-7, with 10 bases aligning to TRBD1. Germline CDR1 reads ENHRY; CDR2 reads SYGVKD. This CDR3 has 12 amino acids. Unmatched junction bases numbered 2, after V lost 8 bases and J lost 4 bases. CDR3 coding DNA: TGTGCCATCGGACAGGGGGGGTACGAGCAGTACTTC. Translation gives CAIGQGGYEQYF.

The chain carries TRBV14 and TRBJ1-6; tentative D call: TRBD1 (5 bases). CDR3 length equals 15 residues. The ends were cut back, 4 bases at V and 5 bases at J, with 12 bases in the middle. Looked up from germline, CDR1 is SGHDN and CDR2 is FVKESK. CDR3 in DNA: TGTGCCAGCAGCCTCTCGCTAGGGGATAATTCACCCCTCCACTTT. This translates into CASSLSLGDNSPLHF.

The CDR3 bases are TGTGCCAGCAGTAGGGGGAGTAGGACGAACACTGAAGCTTTCTTT. Translating it yields CASSRGSRTNTEAFF. The chain combines TRBV2 with TRBJ1-1, with D perhaps TRBD1 (6 bases). In germline, CDR1 is SNHLY, CDR2 FYNNEI. This CDR3 region has 15 residues. Trimming cost V 5 bases and J 1 base, with 14 bases left between them.

This clone was seen just once. This sequence joins TRBV3-1 (or the pseudogene TRBV3-2) and TRBJ1-5; D call uncertain. Germline V gene sequence: CDR1 LGHDT, CDR2 YNNKEL (reference sequence). V dropped 4 bases and J dropped 0 bases, with 7 bases sitting between them. The CDR3 is 14 amino acids. The CDR3 loop is CASSRAGSNQPQHF. The CDR3, as DNA: TGTGCCAGCAGCCGTGCAGGTAGCAATCAGCCCCAGCATTTT.